The 13 T cell receptor beta chains presented below share a single source sample, sequenced in a study of metastatic and nonmetastatic thyroid tumors. Not a single patient had been given any form of treatment at any point before undergoing thyroid surgery. TCRdb re-called the PCR reads via MiXCR. Among about 18,000 clones listed, roughly 29% were seen once. Sequencing input: tumor tissue. The receptors stem from a male donor with papillary thyroid cancer or a benign thyroid nodule (not recorded which). Some clones in this sample may be carry-over from other donors' samples.

There are many counts of this clone. The rearrangement uses TRBV5-1 and TRBJ2-1; TRBD1 might be the D (7 bases). V was pared by 4 bases and J by 14 bases, with 22 bases between. Germline V CDR1 and CDR2: SGHRS, YFSETQ. The CDR3 covers 14 residues. CDR3 sequence (DNA): TGCGCCAGCAGCCGCGAAGGAGGGACAGATTTTAAGTTCTTC. Translation: CASSREGGTDFKFF.

The J gene is TRBJ1-1, the V gene TRBV20-1; D is unclear. The CDR3 is 16 amino acids. Trimming stripped 0 bases from V and 4 bases from J, with 18 bases between. Germline CDR1 is DFQATT and CDR2 is SNEGSKA (reference sequence). CDR3 amino acids: CSAREGTRLYSTEAFF. CDR3 bases: TGCAGTGCTAGAGAGGGCACAAGGTTGTATAGCACTGAAGCTTTCTTT.

This chain joins TRBV11-1 and TRBJ2-1; 13 bases map to TRBD2. CDR3 size: 15 residues. Germline CDR1 reads SGHAT; CDR2 reads FQDESV (reference sequence). With V trimmed by 3 bases and J by 6 bases, 2 bases remained unmatched. The CDR3 DNA is TGTGCCAGCAGCTTGGGACTAGCGGGGAGCAATGAGCAGTTCTTC. It is translated as CASSLGLAGSNEQFF.

This clone was seen repeatedly, ten times or more. The gene calls are TRBV20-1 and TRBJ1-2; D may be TRBD1 (5 bases). Germline CDR1 DFQATT, CDR2 SNEGSKA (reference sequence). Trimming removed 5 bases at V and 4 bases at J, with 14 bases between. The CDR3 is 13 residues long. The CDR3 loop is CSADPGLRYGYTF. The DNA of the CDR3 is TGCAGTGCTGATCCAGGGTTGCGCTATGGCTACACCTTC.

CDR3 region: CASSQPEGYQPQHF. The CDR3 DNA reads TGCGCCAGCAGCCAGCCCGAAGGCTATCAGCCCCAGCATTTT. This chain uses TRBV4-1 with TRBJ1-5; D ambiguous. The CDR3 loop spans 14 amino acids. CDR1 is MGHRA and CDR2 is YSYEKL in the germline V gene. The V and J ends lost 3 bases and 5 bases respectively, with 11 bases between them.

J is TRBJ1-4 and V is TRBV5-1; TRBD1 matches at 7 bases. The CDR3 runs 14 residues. J was trimmed by 4 bases and V by 5 bases; bases with no gene match: 5. Germline V gene lookup returns CDR1 SGHRS and CDR2 YFSETQ. The CDR3 here is CASSLQGSNEKLFF. CDR3 coding DNA: TGCGCCAGCAGTCTACAGGGGAGTAATGAAAAACTGTTTTTT.

The genes are TRBV7-2 and TRBJ1-4, with D unresolved. With 1 base removed from V and 8 bases from J, the gap between germline ends came to 8 bases. The CDR3 sequence is 13 residues long. In germline, CDR1 is SGHTA, CDR2 FQGNSA. CDR3 protein: CASSLGPMEKLFF. As DNA, the CDR3 is TGTGCCAGCAGCTTAGGTCCTATGGAAAAACTGTTTTTT.

This clone was observed a handful of times. The rearrangement links TRBV28 to TRBJ1-5; D unresolved. Germline assignment: CDR1 MDHEN and CDR2 SYDVKM. The CDR3 consists of 17 residues. Trimming pared 4 bases from V and 0 bases from J, leaving 16 bases between. CDR3 in amino acids: CASSSVLTHFSNQPQHF. The CDR3 coding sequence is TGTGCCAGCAGTTCCGTCCTAACACACTTTAGCAATCAGCCCCAGCATTTT.

This clone was seen a few times. A junction boundary mismatches the germline segment, possibly from a read error. Other DNA sequences within the sample encode an identical CDR3. The chain recombines TRBV27 with TRBJ2-1, with TRBD2 matching 9 bases. Germline CDR1 is MNHEY and CDR2 is SMNVEV (reference sequence). The CDR3 totals 15 residues. The CDR3 loop is CASSFSGGPLGEQFF. As DNA, the CDR3 is TGTGCTAGCAGTTTTAGCGGGGGTCCCTTGGGGGAGCAGTTCTTC.

In its sample, this clone was seen many times. The rearrangement uses TRBV10-1 and TRBJ2-5; D uncertain. The germline gives CDR1 WNHNN, CDR2 SYGVQD (reference sequence). This CDR3 is built from 13 residues. V was trimmed by 5 bases and J by 0 bases, leaving 7 bases between them. Here the CDR3 reads CASSPDYQETQYF. Here the CDR3 DNA reads TGCGCCAGCAGTCCAGACTACCAAGAGACCCAGTACTTC.

There are a few counts of this clone. Relative to the germline gene, one junction end is altered; a read error may explain this. This CDR3 is also generated by other DNA sequences in the sample. The V call is TRBV6-4, the J call TRBJ1-1, with TRBD1 as a possible D gene (6 bases). CDR3 size: 12 residues. Germline CDR1 reads MRHNA; CDR2 reads SNTAGT. The CDR3 coding sequence is TGTGCCAGCAGCGACTCGGGGGCGACAGGCCTCTTT. This sequence encodes CASSDSGATGLF.

This clone was picked up a small number of times. One end of the junction does not line up with germline, which may come from a read error. The V and J genes are TRBV6-6 and TRBJ1-2; D remains ambiguous. The germline V gene has CDR1 MNHNY and CDR2 SVGAGI (reference sequence). The CDR3 loop spans 16 amino acids. The DNA of the CDR3 is TGTGCCAGCAGTTACAGCAGCTCGTTCGCTAAATATGGCTACACCTTC. It translates to CASSYSSSFAKYGYTF.

This clone was seen many times. A much larger clone differs by one base, so this may be a read error. The sample contains more than one DNA sequence encoding this CDR3. V and J are TRBV11-1 and TRBJ2-3, with 7 bases aligning to TRBD2. The V and J ends lost 5 bases and 6 bases, in that order; junction bases with no gene match: 14. The CDR3 runs 16 residues. Germline CDR1 SGHAT, CDR2 FQDESV (reference sequence). The CDR3 here is CASSLGSGAHGDTQYF. CDR3 nucleotide sequence: TGTGCCAGCAGCCTGGGAAGCGGGGCTCATGGCGATACGCAGTATTTT.